This TCR beta chain came from a study of tumor-infiltrating lymphocytes in primary liver carcinoma. With a constant-region primer, TCR beta cDNA was made from around 520 ng of total RNA. TCR beta libraries came from three nested multiplex PCR rounds using slightly modified ARM-PCR. The first two PCR rounds used TRBV1-TRBV30 forward primers with a C-beta reverse primer, 9 to 10 cycles each. TCRdb processed the multiplex PCR reads anew with MiXCR; each CDR3 protein has one entry. Here the sample spans 100,000 to 150,000 distinct CDR3 sequences, 50% to 80% being singletons. DNA and RNA were both co-extracted from about 20-30 mg of bulk tissue that had not been sorted. CDR1 and CDR2 (germline): MDHEN, SYDVKM. This CDR3 region has 15 residues. V was trimmed by 10 bases and J by 1 base, leaving 17 bases between them.

The specimen was liver tumor tissue from sampling region 3. Regarding subset: tumor region T3, left-lateral pole. The rearrangement uses TRBV28 and TRBJ1-5; D is unresolved. The TCR sequence derives from a woman aged 55 to 70 with primary liver carcinoma and hepatitis B virus infection. The CDR3: CANNNRAPSNQPQHF. In DNA, the CDR3 is TGTGCCAACAATAATCGAGCACCAAGCAATCAGCCCCAGCATTTT.